This TCR beta chain was identified in a study of T cell repertoires in cytomegalovirus infection (dated by TCRdb to 2018 to 2020). Background on the whole study: Donor HLA type was relevant to the analysis, because carriage of CMV infection together with the matching HLA type was indicated by public TCR beta signatures.

Broad study findings and their caveats: The ex vivo response was dominated by HLA-C-restricted CMV-specific TCR beta clonotypes, which also provided the single most frequent clonotype in two of eight donors. Cumulative frequency of public TCR beta family members discriminated carriers of CMV infection plus the relevant HLA type in this cohort and an independent 352-donor cohort.

Reads for this sample came from an Illumina HiSeq 1500. TCRdb's own reprocessing of the public reads used fastp at Q25 and MiXCR and kept productive beta chains. When rows share a CDR3 protein, they turn into one entry using the most common DNA and genes. A total of approximately 250,000 distinct CDR3 sequences appear in this sample, under 8.5% of them only once. Around 6.5% of the sample goes to the ten largest clones. This clonotype appeared a few times. This clone's antigen is unknown. Qualities for individual bases were not recorded, and no much larger clone is one base off. The sequencing sample was made of PBMCs. The TCR comes from a human donor in good health (CMV status not recorded). Some clones in this sample may be carry-over from other donors' samples.

Here the CDR3 is given as CASSLQGLKNEQFF. Read as DNA, the sequence is TGTGCCAGCAGTCTACAGGGTTTAAAGAATGAGCAGTTCTTC. This receptor chain uses TRBV3-1 and TRBJ2-1, with TRBD1 as a weak D call on 6 bases. V and J are truncated by 6 bases and 7 bases respectively, leaving an intervening sequence of 16 bases. The germline V gene (reference sequence) gives CDR1 as LGHDT and CDR2 as YNNKEL. Including the terminal cysteine and phenylalanine, the CDR3 comprises 14 residues. The sequence is cut down to CDR3 DNA, 42 bases in frame from base 1.